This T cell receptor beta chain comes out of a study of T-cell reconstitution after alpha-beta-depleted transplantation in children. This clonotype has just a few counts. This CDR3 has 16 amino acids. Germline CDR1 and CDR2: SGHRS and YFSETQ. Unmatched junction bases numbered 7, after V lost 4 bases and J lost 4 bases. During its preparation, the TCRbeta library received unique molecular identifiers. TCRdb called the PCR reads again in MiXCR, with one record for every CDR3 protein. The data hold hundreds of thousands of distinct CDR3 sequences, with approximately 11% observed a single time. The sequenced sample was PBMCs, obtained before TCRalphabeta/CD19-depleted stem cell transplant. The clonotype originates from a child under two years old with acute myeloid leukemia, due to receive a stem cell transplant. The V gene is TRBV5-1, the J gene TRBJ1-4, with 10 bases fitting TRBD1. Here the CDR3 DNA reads TGCGCCAGCAGCCCCCCGGGACAGGGGCTTAATGAAAAACTGTTTTTT. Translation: CASSPPGQGLNEKLFF.